This T cell receptor beta chain derives from a study of blood T cell repertoires in COVID-19. This CDR3 is built from 11 residues. Germline V CDR1 and CDR2: LNHDA, SQIVND (reference sequence). V lost 3 bases, J lost 8 bases, and 7 bases lay in between. Profiling relied on immunoSEQ multiplex PCR, and the TCRdb table lists in-frame clones only, not all of them. The sample has 350,000 or so clones; about 91% are singletons. This sequence joins TRBV19 and TRBJ1-1; D is unclear. The origin of this receptor is a woman aged 30 to 39 with COVID-19, enrolled during active disease. The sequenced material came from peripheral blood. DNA of the CDR3: TGTGCCAGTAGTATTCGAGGGGAAGCTTTCTTT. This gives the protein CASSIRGEAFF.